One T cell receptor beta chain is described in this entry. Its matching antigen is unknown. Together with thyroid ultrasound, orbital computed tomography, serum thyroxine and TRAb, clinical symptoms were used for diagnoses. These data belong to a study of T cells in Graves' hyperthyroidism and ophthalmopathy. Study observations and caveats: Expanded thyroid clonotypes (above 0.001) were mostly also found in blood. By a 13 V-J model, ophthalmopathy was set apart from stable hyperthyroidism. Model-based prediction identified ophthalmopathy a median about 6 months prior to its onset.

The CDR3 regions of TCR beta were amplified from RNA transcripts. The TCR CDR3 first-round RT-PCR relied on the HTBI primer set. Each CDR3 protein gets one entry after TCRdb re-called the multiplex PCR reads with MiXCR. Of 480,000 or so distinct CDR3 sequences in the sample, 46% are singletons; the top ten hold 35% to 50%. Germline CDR1 SGHVS, CDR2 FQNEAQ. This CDR3 contains 19 residues. Trimming at V came to 1 base and at J to 6 bases, leaving 17 bases not matched to a gene. Sequencing was performed on peripheral blood or thyroid tissue (not recorded which). The gene calls are TRBV7-8 and TRBJ1-5; TRBD1 matches at 8 bases. The origin of this receptor is an adult woman with Graves' disease, either hyperthyroidism or ophthalmopathy (not recorded which). Here the CDR3 reads CASSLGLRVGTGSSQPQHF. The CDR3 coding sequence is TGTGCCAGCAGCTTAGGCCTGAGGGTGGGGACAGGTTCTTCTCAGCCCCAGCATTTT.